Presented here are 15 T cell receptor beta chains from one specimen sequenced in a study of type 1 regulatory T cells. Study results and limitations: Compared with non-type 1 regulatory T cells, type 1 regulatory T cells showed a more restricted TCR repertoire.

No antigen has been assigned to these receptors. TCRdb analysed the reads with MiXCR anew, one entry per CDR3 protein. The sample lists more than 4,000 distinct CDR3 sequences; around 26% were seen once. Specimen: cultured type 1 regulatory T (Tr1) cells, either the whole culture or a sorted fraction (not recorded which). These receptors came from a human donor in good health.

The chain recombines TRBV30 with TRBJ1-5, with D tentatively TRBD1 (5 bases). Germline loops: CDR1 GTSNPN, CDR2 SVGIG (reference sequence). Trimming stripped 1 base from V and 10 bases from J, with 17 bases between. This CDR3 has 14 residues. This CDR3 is CAWSADSGIFPQHF. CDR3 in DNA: TGTGCCTGGAGTGCTGACAGCGGGATATTTCCCCAGCATTTT.

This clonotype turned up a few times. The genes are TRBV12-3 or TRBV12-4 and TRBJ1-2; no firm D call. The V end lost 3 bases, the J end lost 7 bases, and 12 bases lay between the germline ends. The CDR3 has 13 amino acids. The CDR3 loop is CASSFGQASGYTF. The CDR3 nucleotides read TGTGCCAGCAGTTTTGGGCAGGCAAGTGGCTACACCTTC.

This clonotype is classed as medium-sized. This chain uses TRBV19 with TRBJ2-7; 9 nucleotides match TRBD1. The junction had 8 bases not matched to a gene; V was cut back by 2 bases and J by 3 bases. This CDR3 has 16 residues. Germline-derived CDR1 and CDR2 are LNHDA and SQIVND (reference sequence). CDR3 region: CASSINRDRGNYEQYF. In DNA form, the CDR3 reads TGTGCCAGTAGTATAAACAGAGACAGGGGGAACTACGAGCAGTACTTC.

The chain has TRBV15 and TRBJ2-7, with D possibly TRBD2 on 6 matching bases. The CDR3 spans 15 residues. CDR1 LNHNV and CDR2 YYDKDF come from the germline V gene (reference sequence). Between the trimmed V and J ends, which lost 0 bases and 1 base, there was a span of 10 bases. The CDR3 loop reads CATSRELRGSYEQYF. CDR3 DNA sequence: TGTGCCACCAGCAGAGAACTCCGGGGGTCCTACGAGCAGTACTTC.

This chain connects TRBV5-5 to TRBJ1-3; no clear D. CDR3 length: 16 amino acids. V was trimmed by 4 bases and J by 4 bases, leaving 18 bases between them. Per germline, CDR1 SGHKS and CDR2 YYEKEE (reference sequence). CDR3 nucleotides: TGTGCCAGCAGCGACCAACTTAACCTGGAAGGAAACACCATATATTTT. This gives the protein CASSDQLNLEGNTIYF.

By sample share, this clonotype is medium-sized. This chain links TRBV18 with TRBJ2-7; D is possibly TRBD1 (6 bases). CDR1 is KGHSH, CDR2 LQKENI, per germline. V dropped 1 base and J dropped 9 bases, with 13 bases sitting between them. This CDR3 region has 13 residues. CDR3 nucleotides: TGTGCCAGCTCACCACAACAGGGTTTCGGGCAGTACTTC. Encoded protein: CASSPQQGFGQYF.

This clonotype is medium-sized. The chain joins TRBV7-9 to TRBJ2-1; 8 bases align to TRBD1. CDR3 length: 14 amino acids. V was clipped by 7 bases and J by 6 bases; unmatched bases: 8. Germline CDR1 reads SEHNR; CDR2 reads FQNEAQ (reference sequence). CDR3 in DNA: TGTGCCAGCATCCCCGGCACAGGGGGCAATGAGCAGTTCTTC. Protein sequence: CASIPGTGGNEQFF.

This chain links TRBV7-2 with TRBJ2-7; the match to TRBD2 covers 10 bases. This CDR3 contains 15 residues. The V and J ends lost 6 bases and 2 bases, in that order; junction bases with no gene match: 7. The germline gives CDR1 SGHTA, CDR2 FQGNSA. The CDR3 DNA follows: TGTGCCAGCAGACCAAGCGGGGGGGGTACCTACGAGCAGTACTTC. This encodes CASRPSGGGTYEQYF.

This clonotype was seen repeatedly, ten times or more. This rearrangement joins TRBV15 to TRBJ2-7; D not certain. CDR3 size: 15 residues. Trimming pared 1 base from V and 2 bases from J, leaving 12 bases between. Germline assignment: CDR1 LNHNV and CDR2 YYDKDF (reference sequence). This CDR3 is CATSRGAVRTYEQYF. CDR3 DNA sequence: TGTGCCACCAGCAGAGGGGCAGTTAGAACCTACGAGCAGTACTTC. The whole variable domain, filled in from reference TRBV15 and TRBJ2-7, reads DAMVIQNPRYQVTQFGKPVTLSCSQTLNHNVMYWYQQKSSQAPKLLFHYYDKDFNNEADTPDNFQSRRPNTSFCFLDIRSPGLGDTAMYLCATSRGAVRTYEQYFGPGTRLTVT.

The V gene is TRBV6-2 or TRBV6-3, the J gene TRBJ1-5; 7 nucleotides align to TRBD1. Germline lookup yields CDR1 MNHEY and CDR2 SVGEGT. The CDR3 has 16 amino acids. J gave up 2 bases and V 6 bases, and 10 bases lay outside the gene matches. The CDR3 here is CASRKETGLRNQPQHF. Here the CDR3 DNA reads TGTGCCAGCAGAAAGGAGACAGGGCTCCGCAATCAGCCCCAGCATTTT.

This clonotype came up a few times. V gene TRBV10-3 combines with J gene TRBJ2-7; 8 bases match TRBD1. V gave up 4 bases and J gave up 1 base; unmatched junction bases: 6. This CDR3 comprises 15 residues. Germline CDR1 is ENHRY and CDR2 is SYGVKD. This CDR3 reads CAISGDRRGSYEQYF. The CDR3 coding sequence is TGTGCCATCAGTGGGGACAGGAGAGGGTCCTACGAGCAGTACTTC.

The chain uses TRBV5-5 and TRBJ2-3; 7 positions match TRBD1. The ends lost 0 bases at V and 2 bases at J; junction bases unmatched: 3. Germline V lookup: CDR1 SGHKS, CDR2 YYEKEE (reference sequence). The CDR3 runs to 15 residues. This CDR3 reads CASSLGQGHTDTQYF. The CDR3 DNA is TGTGCCAGCAGCTTGGGACAGGGTCACACAGATACGCAGTATTTT.

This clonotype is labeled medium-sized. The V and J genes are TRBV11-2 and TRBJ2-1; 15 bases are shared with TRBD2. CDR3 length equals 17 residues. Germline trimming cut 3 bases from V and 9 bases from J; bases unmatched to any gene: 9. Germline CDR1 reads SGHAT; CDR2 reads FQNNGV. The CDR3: CASSFQPGTSGGIEQFF. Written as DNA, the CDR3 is TGTGCCAGCAGCTTTCAACCTGGGACTAGCGGGGGGATTGAGCAGTTCTTC.

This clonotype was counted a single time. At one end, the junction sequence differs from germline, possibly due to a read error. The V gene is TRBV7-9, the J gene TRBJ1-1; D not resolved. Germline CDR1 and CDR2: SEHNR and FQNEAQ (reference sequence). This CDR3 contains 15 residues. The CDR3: CASSRSGGSNIEAFF. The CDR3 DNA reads TGTGCCAGCAGCCGGTCGGGAGGATCGAACATTGAAGCTTTCTTC. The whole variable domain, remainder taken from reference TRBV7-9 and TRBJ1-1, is DTGVSQNPRHKITKRGQNVTFRCDPISEHNRLYWYRQTLGQGPEFLTYFQNEAQLEKSRLLSDRFSAERPKGSFSTLEIQRTEQGDSAMYLCASSRSGGSNIEAFFGQGTRLTVV.

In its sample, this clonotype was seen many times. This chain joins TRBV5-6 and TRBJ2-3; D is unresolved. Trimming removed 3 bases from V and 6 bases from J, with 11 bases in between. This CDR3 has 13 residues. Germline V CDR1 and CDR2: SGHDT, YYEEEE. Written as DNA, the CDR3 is TGTGCCAGCAGCTCCCAGTGGGCTGATACGCAGTATTTT. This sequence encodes CASSSQWADTQYF.